A selection of T cell receptor beta chains follows, all from one sample in a study of shared clonotypes between healthy human individuals. TCRdb's table, derived via immunoSEQ multiplex PCR, lists solely in-frame clones and lacks some. Of around 1.4 million clones in the sample, approximately 98.5% were seen once. Specimen: naive CD4+ T cells sorted from blood. The origin of the receptors is a man aged 25-40 years in good health. CDR3s include the opening cysteine and the closing phenylalanine or tryptophan. A D gene is named only where the DNA matches it firmly. Not all rows give a size; the values are once, few, many and, for expanded clones, a class.

.,TRBV5-6,.,TRBJ2-4,TGTGCCAGCAGCTTGCATCCCATGGCCAAAAACATTCAGTACTTC,CASSLHPMAKNIQYF
.,TRBV5-4,.,TRBJ2-6,TGTGCCAGCATACGAGACTCACGGGGCGCTGGGGCCAACGTCCTGACTTTC,CASIRDSRGAGANVLTF
.,TRBV18,.,TRBJ1-5,TGTGCCAGCTCATCAACGACAGGAGGTAGCAATCAGCCCCAGCATTTT,CASSSTTGGSNQPQHF
.,TRBV7-2,.,TRBJ2-7,TGTGCCAGCAGCGCGGACTACGGGACTTCCTACGAGCAGTACTTC,CASSADYGTSYEQYF
once,TRBV19,TRBD1,TRBJ1-1,TGTGCCAGTAGTGTCATGAACCCGTCGGCAGGGGGATCGAACACTGAAGCTTTCTTT,CASSVMNPSAGGSNTEAFF
.,TRBV13,TRBD2,TRBJ2-1,TGTGCCAGCAGCTTAGCCCCTGACGGACTAGCATACAATGAGCAGTTCTTC,CASSLAPDGLAYNEQFF
.,TRBV28,TRBD1,TRBJ1-5,TGTGCCAGCAGTTTAACGACAGGGGGGCCTCAGCCCCAGCATTTT,CASSLTTGGPQPQHF
.,TRBV19,TRBD1,TRBJ1-1,TGTGCCAGTAGTTTCTCCCGGACAGGGCTAAACACTGAAGCTTTCTTT,CASSFSRTGLNTEAFF
.,TRBV6-1,TRBD2,TRBJ2-1,TGTGCCAGCAGTGGGACTAGCGGCTCCTACAATGAGCAGTTCTTC,CASSGTSGSYNEQFF
.,TRBV11-2,.,TRBJ1-4,TGTGCCAGCAGCTTAGTTGCCAGTGAGAGTGAAAAACTGTTTTTT,CASSLVASESEKLFF
.,TRBV5-1,.,TRBJ2-7,TGCGCCAGCAGCTTGAGAGATTACGAGCAGTACTTC,CASSLRDYEQYF
once,TRBV4-1,TRBD1,TRBJ2-5,TGCGCCAGCAGCCAGGACCAGACAGGGAAAGAGACCCAGTACTTC,CASSQDQTGKETQYF
.,TRBV27,TRBD1,TRBJ2-7,TGTGCCAGCAGCCAGGGGGCCGGCGAGCAGTACTTC,CASSQGAGEQYF
.,TRBV7-6,.,TRBJ2-1,TGTGCCAGCAGCTTATTTACGCGAGGGAGCTCCTACAATGAGCAGTTCTTC,CASSLFTRGSSYNEQFF
.,TRBV5-1,.,TRBJ2-7,TGCGCCAGCAGCTTGGCGGGCAGATCCTACGAGCAGTACTTT,CASSLAGRSYEQYF
.,TRBV5-1,.,TRBJ2-7,TGCGCCAGCACCCTGGTAAGCCAGGGTCCCCCCTACGAGCAGTACTTC,CASTLVSQGPPYEQYF
.,TRBV6-4,.,TRBJ2-3,TGTGCCAGCAGTGAGGACCATTGGGGCACAGATACGCAGTATTTT,CASSEDHWGTDTQYF
.,TRBV10-1,.,TRBJ1-4,TGCGCCAGCAGTGAGTCGATGGGGGAGAGTCTGTTTTTT,CASSESMGESLFF
.,TRBV7-6,.,TRBJ2-3,TGTGCCAGCAGCCCCCTGGGGGGAGGTATAACAGATACGCAGTATTTT,CASSPLGGGITDTQYF
.,TRBV7-6,TRBD2,TRBJ2-1,TGTGCCAGCAGTTTATCGCCAACAACGGGACTAGCGTACGATGAGCAGTTCTTC,CASSLSPTTGLAYDEQFF
.,TRBV15,.,TRBJ2-3,TGTGCCACCAGCAGAGATTGGAATCCCACAGATACGCAGTATTTT,CATSRDWNPTDTQYF
.,TRBV5-1,TRBD2,TRBJ2-3,TGCGCCAGCAGCTTGTGGGGGACTAGCGGGACAGATACGCAGTATTTT,CASSLWGTSGTDTQYF
.,TRBV5-1,.,TRBJ1-1,TGCGCCAGCAGCCCGGAGGTAGAGAACACTGAAGCTTTCTTT,CASSPEVENTEAFF
.,TRBV25-1,.,TRBJ1-2,TGTGCCAGCAGTGAAGGGTTAGGGGTTGGGGCTAACTATGGCTACACCTTC,CASSEGLGVGANYGYTF
once,TRBV28,TRBD1,TRBJ2-7,TGTGCCAGCAAATTAGGCGGGACAGGGCCCTCCTACGAGCAGTACTTC,CASKLGGTGPSYEQYF
.,TRBV5-5,TRBD1,TRBJ2-7,TGTGCCAGCAGCACAGGGGGAACGTTCCGTTATAAGCAGTACTTC,CASSTGGTFRYKQYF
once,TRBV5-1,TRBD1,TRBJ1-1,TGCGCCAGCAGCAATGGACAGGGGGAGAGTGACACTGAAGCTTTCTTT,CASSNGQGESDTEAFF
.,TRBV5-1,.,TRBJ2-2,TGCGCCAGCAGCTTGTGGGGCGGCACAGGGAACACCGGGGAGCTGTTTTTT,CASSLWGGTGNTGELFF
.,TRBV28,.,TRBJ2-1,TGTGCCAGCAGTTGGAATGAGCAGTTCTTC,CASSWNEQFF
.,TRBV5-1,TRBD1,TRBJ1-2,TGCGCCAGCAGCTCGGGGACAGGGCTTAGGTATGGCTACACCTTC,CASSSGTGLRYGYTF
.,TRBV30,.,TRBJ2-2,TGTGCCTGGAGTGCTGGGACTCGACGTACCGGGGAGCTGTTTTTT,CAWSAGTRRTGELFF